The 20 T cell receptor beta chains listed next were all sequenced from one sample in a study of early T cells in non-severe SARS-CoV-2 infection. In TCRdb, the 5' RACE reads were re-called with MiXCR into one record per CDR3 protein. The sample records 55,000 to 70,000 distinct CDR3 sequences, roughly 4.5% being singletons. Source: whole blood, taken at baseline. The receptors here all came from an adult who was a healthcare worker with PCR-confirmed SARS-CoV-2 infection or an uninfected control (not recorded which). The donor label of this sample is uncertain.

V is TRBV7-2 and J is TRBJ1-2, with TRBD1 as a possible D gene (5 bases). The germline gives CDR1 SGHTA, CDR2 FQGNSA. The CDR3 runs 13 residues. V lost 5 bases and J lost 0, with 7 bases in between. CDR3 DNA: TGTGCCAGCAGCCTACAGGCTAACTATGGCTACACCTTC. Translating it yields CASSLQANYGYTF.

The genes are TRBV28 and TRBJ2-2, with a possible D match to TRBD2 (5 bases). Deletions cut 7 bases from V and 5 bases from J, with 17 bases between. This CDR3 is built from 15 residues. Germline lookup yields CDR1 MDHEN and CDR2 SYDVKM. The CDR3 DNA sequence: TGTGCCAGCACTAAGGTGGGAGATCCAACCGGGGAGCTGTTTTTT. Its translation is CASTKVGDPTGELFF.

This clonotype came up many times. This chain links TRBV4-2 with TRBJ2-4; D possibly corresponds to TRBD2 (7 bases). Germline lookup yields CDR1 LGHNA and CDR2 YNFKEQ. This CDR3 spans 16 amino acids. Trimming took off 2 bases at V and 8 bases at J, with 19 bases between the two ends. CDR3 DNA: TGTGCCAGCAGCCAACTTCTGCGGGGGCGGGTGGACATTCAGTACTTC. Its translation is CASSQLLRGRVDIQYF.

The chain recombines TRBV28 with TRBJ1-1, with unresolved D. The germline V gene encodes CDR1 MDHEN and CDR2 SYDVKM. Trimming removed 7 bases from V and 8 bases from J, with 23 bases in between. CDR3 length: 15 amino acids. The CDR3 DNA follows: TGTGCCAGCAACTATACTCCCGACCGCGCGCCGGAAGCTTTCTTT. Translation gives CASNYTPDRAPEAFF.

This clonotype came up many times. The chain uses TRBV5-6 and TRBJ2-2; 12 bases are shared with TRBD1. Germline CDR1 reads SGHDT; CDR2 reads YYEEEE. The CDR3 contains 16 residues. Trimming at V came to 4 bases and at J to 3 bases, leaving 4 bases not matched to a gene. The CDR3 DNA reads as TGTGCCAGCAGCGCGGGGACAGGGGGCGACACCGGGGAGCTGTTTTTT. Translating it yields CASSAGTGGDTGELFF.

This clonotype was seen at least ten times. The chain links TRBV7-9 to TRBJ2-1; D perhaps matches TRBD2 (5 bases). With 5 bases removed from V and 6 bases from J, the gap between germline ends came to 8 bases. The CDR3 is 12 residues long. Per the germline V gene, CDR1 is SEHNR and CDR2 is FQNEAQ (reference sequence). The CDR3 spells CASSPDFNEQFF. The CDR3 coding sequence is TGTGCCAGCAGCCCGGACTTCAATGAGCAGTTCTTC. The full variable domain, rest sourced from reference TRBV7-9 and TRBJ2-1, is DTGVSQNPRHKITKRGQNVTFRCDPISEHNRLYWYRQTLGQGPEFLTYFQNEAQLEKSRLLSDRFSAERPKGSFSTLEIQRTEQGDSAMYLCASSPDFNEQFFGPGTRLTVL.

This clonotype was seen repeatedly, ten times or more. The chain employs TRBV7-2 and TRBJ2-2; D perhaps matches TRBD2 (5 bases). This CDR3 is 16 amino acids long. Trimming took 2 bases from V and 0 from J, leaving 10 bases between them. CDR1 is SGHTA, CDR2 FQGNSA, per germline. CDR3 protein: CASSLMDLPNTGELFF. The CDR3 DNA follows: TGTGCCAGCAGCTTAATGGACTTACCGAACACCGGGGAGCTGTTTTTT.

This clonotype has a handful of counts. The J gene is TRBJ1-6, the V gene TRBV5-4, with D possibly TRBD1 on 5 matching bases. The CDR3 loop spans 14 amino acids. Trimming took off 2 bases at V and 12 bases at J, with 15 bases between the two ends. Per the germline V gene, CDR1 is SGHNT and CDR2 is YYREEE (reference sequence). This CDR3 is CASSFYDTGVPLHF. The DNA of the CDR3 is TGTGCCAGCAGCTTCTACGACACAGGTGTACCCCTCCACTTT. Full variable domain (outside the CDR3, taken from reference TRBV5-4 and TRBJ1-6): ETGVTQSPTHLIKTRGQQVTLRCSSQSGHNTVSWYQQALGQGPQFIFQYYREEENGRGNFPPRFSGLQFPNYSSELNVNALELDDSALYLCASSFYDTGVPLHFGNGTRLTVT.

This clonotype was recorded a few times. The gene calls are TRBV27 and TRBJ2-7; 9 nucleotides match TRBD2. The CDR3 is made up of 16 amino acids. The V segment lost 6 bases and the J segment 5 bases; nucleotides outside the gene matches: 14. Germline V gene lookup returns CDR1 MNHEY and CDR2 SMNVEV (reference sequence). The CDR3 loop is CASRFRAGGFEDEQYF. DNA for the CDR3: TGTGCCAGCAGATTTAGGGCGGGGGGGTTTGAGGACGAGCAGTACTTC.

This clonotype was found a few times. This CDR3 is CASTEDWAQGYEQYF. The CDR3 DNA follows: TGTGCCAGCACCGAGGATTGGGCCCAAGGGTACGAGCAGTACTTC. The rearrangement uses TRBV6-2 or TRBV6-3 and TRBJ2-7; D is uncertain. CDR1 is MNHEY and CDR2 is SVGEGT in the germline V gene. CDR3 length: 15 amino acids. Deletions cut 7 bases from V and 4 bases from J, with 20 bases between.

This clonotype was seen many times. The chain links TRBV4-2 to TRBJ2-2; 9 nucleotides agree with TRBD1. CDR1 is LGHNA, CDR2 YNFKEQ, per germline. The CDR3 covers 18 residues. V trimming: 8 bases; J trimming: 1 base; junction bases outside the gene matches: 14. Here the CDR3 reads CASSDFLGTGMNTGELFF. The CDR3 region has the DNA TGTGCCAGCTCCGACTTCCTGGGGACAGGGATGAACACCGGGGAGCTGTTTTTT.

This rearrangement joins TRBV2 to TRBJ1-1, with no clear D. Looked up from germline, CDR1 is SNHLY and CDR2 is FYNNEI. The CDR3 length is 14 residues. Trimming took off 5 bases at V and 0 bases at J, with 10 bases between the two ends. CDR3 amino acids: CASSRAAVNTEAFF. The CDR3 DNA reads TGTGCCAGCAGTCGGGCAGCCGTGAACACTGAAGCTTTCTTT. Drawing the rest from reference TRBV2 and TRBJ1-1, the complete variable domain is EPEVTQTPSHQVTQMGQEVILRCVPISNHLYFYWYRQILGQKVEFLVSFYNNEISEKSEIFDDQFSVERPDGSNFTLKIRSTKLEDSAMYFCASSRAAVNTEAFFGQGTRLTVV.

This clonotype was counted between two and nine times. The rearrangement links TRBV6-2 or TRBV6-3 to TRBJ1-1; unclear D gene. CDR3 size: 13 residues. Trimming left V 2 bases short and J 4 bases short, with 8 bases between. CDR1 and CDR2 (germline): MNHEY, SVGEGT. CDR3 sequence: CASSYTAGTEAFF. The CDR3 coding sequence is TGTGCCAGCAGTTACACTGCAGGCACTGAAGCTTTCTTT.

This clonotype has a handful of counts. The chain employs TRBV14 and TRBJ2-1, with TRBD2 identical over 11 bases. Germline CDR1 is SGHDN and CDR2 is FVKESK. The CDR3 covers 16 residues. V trimming: 0 bases; J trimming: 8 bases; junction bases outside the gene matches: 6. The DNA of the CDR3 is TGTGCCAGCAGCCAAGATACGCTAGCGGGGGGCCATGAGCAGTTCTTC. Translating gives CASSQDTLAGGHEQFF. The whole variable domain, remainder taken from reference TRBV14 and TRBJ2-1, is EAGVTQFPSHSVIEKGQTVTLRCDPISGHDNLYWYRRVMGKEIKFLLHFVKESKQDESGMPNNRFLAERTGGTYSTLKVQPAELEDSGVYFCASSQDTLAGGHEQFFGPGTRLTVL.

This clonotype appeared many times. The V gene is TRBV5-6, the J gene TRBJ2-3; D is possibly TRBD1 or TRBD2 (5 bases each). CDR1 SGHDT and CDR2 YYEEEE come from the germline V gene. The CDR3 consists of 12 residues. V lost 4 bases and J 7 bases, leaving 10 bases between the germline ends. Here the CDR3 DNA reads TGTGCCAGCAGCCCTGAGGGGTATACGCAGTATTTT. Amino acid sequence: CASSPEGYTQYF.

The table lists this clonotype with a few counts. This sequence joins TRBV2 and TRBJ1-2; TRBD1 is a possible D gene (5 bases). CDR1 is SNHLY and CDR2 is FYNNEI in the germline V gene. The ends were cut back, 10 bases at V and 7 bases at J, with 22 bases in the middle. This CDR3 contains 14 residues. CDR3 loop: CATQPGPRGFGYTF. The CDR3 bases are TGTGCCACCCAGCCGGGACCCCGGGGTTTTGGCTACACCTTC.

This clonotype was seen repeatedly, ten times or more. V gene TRBV5-5 combines with J gene TRBJ1-2, with D possibly matching TRBD1 (5 bases). Trimming left V 4 bases short and J 5 bases short, with 12 bases between. CDR1 and CDR2 from the germline V gene are SGHKS and YYEKEE (reference sequence). The CDR3 is 13 amino acids. The CDR3 DNA sequence: TGTGCCAGCAGCGCGGCGGGGGTGTATGGCTACACCTTC. As protein: CASSAAGVYGYTF.

This clonotype was counted at least ten times. V and J are TRBV20-1 and TRBJ2-3, with D possibly TRBD1 on 5 matching bases. The CDR3 is 16 residues long. Germline V gene lookup returns CDR1 DFQATT and CDR2 SNEGSKA (reference sequence). V dropped 0 bases and J dropped 0 bases, with 13 bases sitting between them. The CDR3 region has the DNA TGCAGTGCTAGAGATTCCCCCAGGGCTAGCACAGATACGCAGTATTTT. Its translation: CSARDSPRASTDTQYF.

This clonotype was counted a few times. The CDR3 region has the DNA TGTGCCAGTAGTATAAGGGTAGACGGGGAGCTGTTTTTT. This encodes CASSIRVDGELFF. The V call is TRBV19, the J call TRBJ2-2; D is unresolved. Trimming left V 2 bases short and J 7 bases short, with 8 bases between. Germline V CDR1 and CDR2: LNHDA, SQIVND (reference sequence). The CDR3 consists of 13 residues.

At least ten counts were recorded for this clonotype. The chain employs TRBV7-6 and TRBJ1-6; D is unclear. Germline V CDR1 and CDR2: SGHVS, FNYEAQ. The V end lost 0 bases, the J end lost 0 bases, and 12 bases lay between the germline ends. The CDR3 sequence is 18 residues long. Written as DNA, the CDR3 is TGTGCCAGCAGCTTAGCGATAATCCCGAGCTCCTATAATTCACCCCTCCACTTT. Its translation: CASSLAIIPSSYNSPLHF.